This T cell receptor beta chain is drawn from a study of OX40 agonist ivuxolimab in advanced cancers. General study results and limits: The investigators did not determine what antigen specificity the expanded peripheral T cells had.

Germline V gene data show CDR1 as SGHRS and CDR2 as YFSETQ. V was trimmed by 2 bases and J by 6 bases, leaving 13 bases between them. There are 14 residues in the CDR3. In regard to this clone: The antigen remains unidentified.

Here immunoSEQ multiplex PCR was the method, and the copy in TCRdb shows in-frame clones only, minus some. The repertoire holds 30,000 to 35,000 clones, with 81% as singletons. This specimen was CD4+ or CD8+ T cells sorted from blood, taken in a trial of the OX40 agonist ivuxolimab. This clonotype originated in an adult with an advanced solid tumor such as melanoma, head and neck, liver or kidney cancer. The J gene is TRBJ2-3, the V gene TRBV5-1; the D gene is possibly TRBD1 (6 bases). CDR3 protein: CASSLTGPRDTQYF. CDR3 bases: TGCGCCAGCAGCTTAACAGGGCCTAGGGATACGCAGTATTTT.